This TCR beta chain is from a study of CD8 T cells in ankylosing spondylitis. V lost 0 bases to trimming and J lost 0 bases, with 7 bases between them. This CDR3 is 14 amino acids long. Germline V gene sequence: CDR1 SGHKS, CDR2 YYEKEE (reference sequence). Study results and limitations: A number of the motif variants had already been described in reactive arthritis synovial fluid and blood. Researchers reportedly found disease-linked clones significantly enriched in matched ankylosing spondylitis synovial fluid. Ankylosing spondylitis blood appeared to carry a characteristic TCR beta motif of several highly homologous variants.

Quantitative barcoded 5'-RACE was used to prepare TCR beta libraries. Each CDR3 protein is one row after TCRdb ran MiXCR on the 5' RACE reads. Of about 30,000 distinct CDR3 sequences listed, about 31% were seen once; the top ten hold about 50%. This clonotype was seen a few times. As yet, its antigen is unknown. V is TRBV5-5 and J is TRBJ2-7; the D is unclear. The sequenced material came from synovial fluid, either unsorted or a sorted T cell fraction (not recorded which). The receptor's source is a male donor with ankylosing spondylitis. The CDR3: CASSLGWDSYEQYF. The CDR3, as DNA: TGTGCCAGCAGCTTGGGGTGGGACTCCTACGAGCAGTACTTC.